Listed below are T cell receptor beta chains from one sample, sequenced in a study of CD8+ T cells in alopecia areata. Sequenced by immunoSEQ multiplex PCR; TCRdb stores in-frame clones only, minus some. The sample lists approximately 210,000 clones, about 40% occurring once. The sequences come from CD4+ T cells sorted from blood, collected at roughly week 36, from a patient treated with tofacitinib. Receptor source: a human donor with alopecia areata. Each CDR3 is given with its conserved first and last residue. Each record gives: V gene, clone size, J gene, D gene, CDR3 protein, CDR3 DNA. A D gene is named only where the DNA matches it firmly. The size of a clone is reported for some rows only, either as once, few or many, or as a class for expanded clones.

v_gene: TRBV4-2
abundance: few
j_gene: TRBJ2-7
d_gene: NA
CDR3aa: CASSQGGQGRVHEQYF
CDR3nt: TGTGCCAGCAGCCAAGGAGGGCAGGGAAGAGTCCACGAGCAGTACTTC

v_gene: TRBV11-2
abundance: NA
j_gene: TRBJ2-7
d_gene: NA
CDR3aa: CASSLESYEQYF
CDR3nt: TGTGCCAGCAGCTTGGAGAGCTACGAGCAGTACTTC

v_gene: TRBV5-4
abundance: NA
j_gene: TRBJ1-2
d_gene: NA
CDR3aa: CASSLDILDYGYTF
CDR3nt: TGTGCCAGCAGCTTGGACATTCTCGACTATGGCTACACCTTC

v_gene: TRBV6-6
abundance: few
j_gene: TRBJ2-3
d_gene: NA
CDR3aa: CASSSSRTDTQYF
CDR3nt: TGTGCCAGCAGTTCTTCCCGCACAGATACGCAGTATTTT

v_gene: TRBV10-2
abundance: NA
j_gene: TRBJ1-2
d_gene: TRBD1
CDR3aa: CATSDRGGGYTF
CDR3nt: TGCGCCACCTCAGACAGGGGTGGAGGCTACACCTTC

v_gene: TRBV5-1
abundance: NA
j_gene: TRBJ2-7
d_gene: NA
CDR3aa: CASYGDRGEQYF
CDR3nt: TGCGCCAGCTACGGGGATCGGGGCGAGCAGTACTTC

v_gene: TRBV2
abundance: many
j_gene: TRBJ2-1
d_gene: TRBD2
CDR3aa: CASRRSGDYNEQFF
CDR3nt: TGTGCCAGCAGACGTAGCGGGGATTACAATGAGCAGTTCTTC

v_gene: TRBV19
abundance: few
j_gene: TRBJ1-2
d_gene: NA
CDR3aa: CARPGGGAYGYTF
CDR3nt: TGTGCCAGACCCGGCGGAGGGGCCTATGGCTACACCTTC

v_gene: TRBV10-3
abundance: few
j_gene: TRBJ1-2
d_gene: TRBD1
CDR3aa: CATRIGQGGNYGYTF
CDR3nt: TGTGCCACACGCATAGGACAGGGGGGGAACTATGGCTACACCTTC

v_gene: TRBV6-1
abundance: NA
j_gene: TRBJ2-5
d_gene: TRBD1
CDR3aa: CASSEGRGHRETQYF
CDR3nt: TGTGCCAGCAGTGAAGGCAGGGGGCATAGAGAGACCCAGTACTTC

v_gene: TRBV28
abundance: NA
j_gene: TRBJ1-2
d_gene: NA
CDR3aa: CASGPPGAYGYTF
CDR3nt: TGTGCCAGTGGACCTCCCGGGGCCTATGGCTACACCTTC

v_gene: TRBV29-1
abundance: NA
j_gene: TRBJ2-5
d_gene: NA
CDR3aa: CSAGRTRETQYF
CDR3nt: TGCAGCGCGGGGAGAACACGGGAGACCCAGTACTTC

v_gene: TRBV2
abundance: NA
j_gene: TRBJ2-7
d_gene: TRBD1
CDR3aa: CASTGQVYEQYF
CDR3nt: TGTGCCAGCACAGGACAGGTTTACGAGCAGTACTTC

v_gene: TRBV5-1
abundance: NA
j_gene: TRBJ1-2
d_gene: NA
CDR3aa: CASSLASGTRYNYGYTF
CDR3nt: TGCGCCAGCAGCTTGGCCTCAGGGACACGATATAACTATGGCTACACCTTC

v_gene: TRBV5-4
abundance: few
j_gene: TRBJ2-1
d_gene: TRBD2
CDR3aa: CASSQPAGDEQFF
CDR3nt: TGTGCCAGCAGTCAACCAGCGGGGGATGAGCAGTTCTTC

v_gene: TRBV2
abundance: NA
j_gene: TRBJ2-5
d_gene: NA
CDR3aa: CASSVLRGTQYF
CDR3nt: TGTGCCAGCAGTGTGCTGAGGGGCACCCAGTACTTC

v_gene: TRBV7-3
abundance: NA
j_gene: TRBJ1-2
d_gene: NA
CDR3aa: CASSSQPGRLMADYTF
CDR3nt: TGTGCCAGCAGCTCCCAACCCGGACGGCTAATGGCTGACTACACCTTC

v_gene: TRBV25-1
abundance: few
j_gene: TRBJ1-5
d_gene: NA
CDR3aa: CASSESGGGPQHF
CDR3nt: TGTGCCAGCAGTGAATCTGGGGGCGGGCCCCAGCATTTT

v_gene: TRBV6-5
abundance: NA
j_gene: TRBJ1-5
d_gene: NA
CDR3aa: CASRQQGLGQPQHF
CDR3nt: TGTGCCAGCAGGCAACAGGGTCTAGGGCAGCCCCAGCATTTT

v_gene: TRBV7-9
abundance: once
j_gene: TRBJ2-5
d_gene: TRBD2
CDR3aa: CASTTRAGKETQYF
CDR3nt: TGTGCCAGCACCACTCGAGCGGGGAAAGAGACCCAGTACTTC

v_gene: TRBV29-1
abundance: NA
j_gene: TRBJ2-3
d_gene: TRBD1
CDR3aa: CSVEGTGGDTQYF
CDR3nt: TGCAGCGTTGAGGGGACAGGGGGTGATACGCAGTATTTT

v_gene: TRBV30
abundance: NA
j_gene: TRBJ1-1
d_gene: NA
CDR3aa: CAWSGFGTFNTEAFF
CDR3nt: TGTGCCTGGAGTGGTTTTGGGACTTTCAACACTGAAGCTTTCTTT

v_gene: TRBV5-1
abundance: many
j_gene: TRBJ1-5
d_gene: NA
CDR3aa: CASSPGDSNQPQHF
CDR3nt: TGCGCCAGCAGCCCTGGGGATAGCAATCAGCCCCAGCATTTT

v_gene: TRBV6-5
abundance: NA
j_gene: TRBJ2-5
d_gene: NA
CDR3aa: CASNNPPPGVETQYF
CDR3nt: TGTGCCAGCAACAATCCTCCTCCGGGGGTAGAGACCCAGTACTTC

v_gene: TRBV6-6
abundance: NA
j_gene: TRBJ2-5
d_gene: NA
CDR3aa: CASRRTQETQYF
CDR3nt: TGTGCCAGTAGACGGACCCAAGAGACCCAGTACTTC

v_gene: TRBV5-6
abundance: NA
j_gene: TRBJ1-2
d_gene: NA
CDR3aa: CASNSRGGYYGYTF
CDR3nt: TGTGCCAGCAACTCGAGGGGGGGATACTATGGCTACACCTTC

v_gene: TRBV28
abundance: NA
j_gene: TRBJ2-3
d_gene: TRBD1
CDR3aa: CASSLNRGNGGDTQYF
CDR3nt: TGTGCCAGCAGTTTAAACAGGGGGAATGGGGGAGATACGCAGTATTTT

v_gene: TRBV7-9
abundance: NA
j_gene: TRBJ2-3
d_gene: TRBD2
CDR3aa: CASSSNSGSTDTQYF
CDR3nt: TGTGCCAGCAGCAGTAATAGCGGGAGCACAGATACGCAGTATTTT

v_gene: TRBV25-1
abundance: NA
j_gene: TRBJ2-6
d_gene: NA
CDR3aa: CASSPGSGANVLTF
CDR3nt: TGTGCCAGCAGTCCGGGCTCTGGGGCCAACGTCCTGACTTTC

v_gene: TRBV29-1
abundance: few
j_gene: TRBJ2-2
d_gene: TRBD1
CDR3aa: CSATTMGTGGRNTGELFF
CDR3nt: TGCAGCGCCACCACCATGGGGACAGGGGGCAGGAACACCGGGGAGCTGTTTTTT

v_gene: TRBV30
abundance: once
j_gene: TRBJ2-1
d_gene: NA
CDR3aa: CAWSVRGRLTNEQFF
CDR3nt: TGTGCCTGGAGTGTACGTGGGAGGCTTACTAATGAGCAGTTCTTC